The entry below gives a single TCR beta chain sequence along with its context. The protocol was immunoSEQ multiplex PCR, while the TCRdb copy is restricted to in-frame clones and leaves out a portion. The top ten clones hold approximately 1.2% of a sample with some 230,000 clones, approximately 80% of them seen once. This entry is derived from a study of blood T cell repertoires in COVID-19. The germline CDR1 and CDR2 sequences are SGHRS and YFSETQ. The CDR3 is made up of 14 amino acids. Trimming took 0 bases from V and 4 from J, leaving 8 bases between them. The specimen was PBMCs or T cells enriched from blood (not recorded which). This TCR was sampled from a woman aged 40 to 50 with acute COVID-19. This chain uses TRBV5-1 with TRBJ2-1; D might be TRBD1 (5 bases). The CDR3 nucleotides read TGCGCCAGCAGCTTGGGACAGTTATACAATGAGCAGTTCTTC. This translates into CASSLGQLYNEQFF.